The 18 T cell receptor beta chains below all came from one sample that was sequenced in a study of beta chain features in type 1 diabetes. Broader study findings: Researchers report that Type 1 diabetes patients had moderately but significantly shorter TCRB CDR3s across all four CD4+ subsets.

cDNA synthesis used the whole RNA isolate, giving expressed TCRB sequences. The protocol was immunoSEQ multiplex PCR, while the TCRdb copy is restricted to in-frame clones and leaves out a portion. The table has about 340,000 clones, around 9.3% seen once; the top ten hold 0.9% to 1.1%. Antigen specificity for these receptors is unknown. Material for sequencing was central memory CD4+ T cells from blood. These receptors were collected from a man aged 25-40 years with type 1 diabetes.

This sequence joins TRBV5-1 and TRBJ2-6; no definite D call. V shed 0 bases and J shed 2 bases, with 6 bases lying between them. Germline V lookup: CDR1 SGHRS, CDR2 YFSETQ. The CDR3 length is 15 residues. The CDR3: CASSLEIAGANVLTF. In DNA, the CDR3 is TGCGCCAGCAGCTTGGAAATTGCTGGGGCCAACGTCCTGACTTTC.

This clone was observed a handful of times. The chain has TRBV19 and TRBJ1-5; D possibly corresponds to TRBD1 (5 bases). The CDR3 loop spans 13 amino acids. The germline V gene encodes CDR1 LNHDA and CDR2 SQIVND (reference sequence). Trimming removed 5 bases at V and 11 bases at J, with 16 bases between. CDR3 in amino acids: CASSEGPQVTQHF. DNA of the CDR3: TGTGCCAGTAGTGAGGGGCCGCAGGTGACCCAGCATTTT.

This clone was counted between two and nine times. This sequence joins TRBV7-2 and TRBJ2-1; 7 positions agree with TRBD1. CDR3 size: 13 residues. V trimming: 5 bases; J trimming: 10 bases; junction bases outside the gene matches: 8. Germline CDR1 is SGHTA and CDR2 is FQGNSA. DNA for the CDR3: TGTGCCAGCAGCCCACGACAGGGCTTCGAGCAGTTCTTC. Translated, it gives CASSPRQGFEQFF.

This clone came up a few times. V is TRBV30 and J is TRBJ1-5; D not resolved. The germline V gene encodes CDR1 GTSNPN and CDR2 SVGIG (reference sequence). This CDR3 is built from 13 residues. The V gene lost 1 base and the J gene lost 2 bases, with 6 bases spanning the gap. CDR3 nucleotide sequence: TGTGCCTGGAGTGAATCGGGCAATCAGCCCCAGCATTTT. Protein: CAWSESGNQPQHF.

This clone came up a few times. The genes are TRBV10-1 and TRBJ2-7, with D tentatively TRBD2 (6 bases). V dropped 4 bases and J dropped 6 bases, with 13 bases sitting between them. The CDR3 loop spans 13 amino acids. Germline V CDR1 and CDR2: WNHNN, SYGVQD (reference sequence). In nucleotides, the CDR3 is TGCGCCAGCAGTGTGGCGGGGCGTCCCGAGCAGTACTTC. It yields the protein CASSVAGRPEQYF.

This clone appeared a few times. V gene TRBV5-1 combines with J gene TRBJ1-3; no reliable D call. The V end lost 1 base, the J end lost 1 base, and 6 bases lay between the germline ends. Germline assignment: CDR1 SGHRS and CDR2 YFSETQ. The length of the CDR3 is 14 residues. CDR3 region: CASSLSDSGNTIYF. Written as DNA, the CDR3 is TGCGCCAGCAGCTTGAGCGATTCTGGAAACACCATATATTTT.

V is TRBV5-4 and J is TRBJ1-2; D may be TRBD1 (5 bases). The germline V and J ends were trimmed by 2 bases and 7 bases, with 9 bases remaining between them. This CDR3 is 12 amino acids long. Germline-derived CDR1 and CDR2 are SGHNT and YYREEE (reference sequence). CDR3 DNA: TGTGCCAGCAGCTTTTCAGGGTTTGGCTACACCTTC. Its translation is CASSFSGFGYTF.

V usage is TRBV5-1 and J usage is TRBJ2-3; D unclear. Trimming removed 7 bases at V and 2 bases at J, with 8 bases between. The CDR3 is 12 residues long. Germline lookup yields CDR1 SGHRS and CDR2 YFSETQ. The CDR3 protein is CASGQVTDTQYF. DNA for the CDR3: TGCGCCAGCGGGCAGGTCACAGATACGCAGTATTTT.

The chain recombines TRBV5-1 with TRBJ2-7; 7 bases are shared with TRBD1. Per the germline V gene, CDR1 is SGHRS and CDR2 is YFSETQ. With 4 bases clipped from V and 2 bases from J, the junction kept 9 bases outside the gene matches. The CDR3 has 15 amino acids. The CDR3 nucleotides are TGCGCCAGCAGCCCTCCGACAGGGCTTACCTACGAGCAGTACTTC. Protein: CASSPPTGLTYEQYF.

The chain has TRBV5-1 and TRBJ2-3; D may be TRBD1 (7 bases). The ends were cut back, 7 bases at V and 2 bases at J, with 11 bases in the middle. CDR1 SGHRS and CDR2 YFSETQ come from the germline V gene. The CDR3 loop spans 13 amino acids. CDR3: CASSRGDTDTQYF. The CDR3, as DNA: TGCGCCAGCTCCAGGGGGGACACAGATACGCAGTATTTT.

The chain joins TRBV30 to TRBJ2-4; 7 bases agree with TRBD1. This CDR3 is built from 14 residues. The junction had 6 bases not matched to a gene; V was cut back by 0 bases and J by 7 bases. Germline V gene sequence: CDR1 GTSNPN, CDR2 SVGIG (reference sequence). In nucleotides, the CDR3 is TGTGCCTGGAGTGTACGACAGGGTATGAACATTCAGTACTTC. This gives the protein CAWSVRQGMNIQYF.

This clone was counted between two and nine times. The CDR3 DNA is TGTGCCAGCAGGGCCACAGATACGCAGTATTTT. This encodes CASRATDTQYF. The chain couples TRBV28 to TRBJ2-3, with unresolved D. V lost 6 bases and J lost 2, with 3 bases in between. Germline V lookup: CDR1 MDHEN, CDR2 SYDVKM. CDR3 size: 11 residues.

This clone has just a few counts. The chain couples TRBV7-9 to TRBJ2-5; 9 positions match TRBD2. Looked up from germline, CDR1 is SEHNR and CDR2 is FQNEAQ (reference sequence). The CDR3 spans 16 residues. The J segment lost 2 bases and the V segment lost 5 bases, leaving 9 bases of the junction unmatched. The CDR3 DNA follows: TGTGCCAGCAGCCCCCGCGGGAGGGCCATACAAGAGACCCAGTACTTC. Translation: CASSPRGRAIQETQYF.

This clone was seen a few times. This rearrangement joins TRBV7-9 to TRBJ1-5; tentatively, D is TRBD1 (6 bases). This CDR3 is built from 15 residues. The V end lost 1 base, the J end lost 5 bases, and 12 bases lay between the germline ends. The germline V gene encodes CDR1 SEHNR and CDR2 FQNEAQ (reference sequence). The CDR3 reads CASSLDGQYYQPQHF. CDR3 DNA sequence: TGTGCCAGCAGCTTAGACGGACAGTACTATCAGCCCCAGCATTTT.

V gene TRBV28 combines with J gene TRBJ2-3, with D maybe TRBD1 (5 bases). V lost 6 bases to trimming and J lost 1 base, with 8 bases between them. Germline values: CDR1 MDHEN, CDR2 SYDVKM. The CDR3 runs 13 residues. CDR3 protein: CASRSTGTDTQYF. In DNA, the CDR3 is TGTGCCAGCAGATCGACAGGCACAGATACGCAGTATTTT.

A few counts support this clone. This chain joins TRBV27 and TRBJ2-3, with D possibly being TRBD1 or TRBD2 (6 bases each). This CDR3 spans 15 amino acids. CDR1 MNHEY and CDR2 SMNVEV come from the germline V gene (reference sequence). V gave up 3 bases and J gave up 4 bases, with 14 bases separating them. This CDR3 is CASSFWGAGPDTQYF. As DNA, the CDR3 is TGTGCCAGCAGTTTTTGGGGGGCGGGTCCAGATACGCAGTATTTT.

V gene TRBV6-6 combines with J gene TRBJ1-5; 7 nucleotides align to TRBD1. The CDR3 length is 15 residues. Germline loops: CDR1 MNHNY, CDR2 SVGAGI (reference sequence). V lost 6 bases and J lost 7; bases outside the gene matches: 12. Here the CDR3 DNA reads TGTGCCAGCAGCGACCCCGGACAGGCGTACCAGCCCCAGCATTTT. Protein product: CASSDPGQAYQPQHF.

Ten or more counts support this clone. Other DNA sequences in this sample translate to the same CDR3. The chain has TRBV7-9 and TRBJ1-1; D gene ambiguous. V was clipped by 6 bases and J by 6 bases, with 14 bases between them. Germline CDR1 reads SEHNR; CDR2 reads FQNEAQ (reference sequence). The CDR3 consists of 13 residues. The CDR3 sequence: CASSLTGSAEAFF. In DNA form, the CDR3 reads TGTGCCAGCAGTCTTACCGGGAGCGCTGAAGCTTTCTTT.